The 28 T cell receptor beta chains presented below share a single source sample, sequenced in a study of T cell clones after liver transplantation. The table came from immunoSEQ multiplex PCR; TCRdb's copy has only in-frame clones and leaves some out. The sample contains roughly 55,000 clones, roughly 74% of which appear only once. Sequencing was performed on CD4+ T cells from blood, taken approximately 54 months after liver transplant. Receptors were obtained from a human patient who received a liver transplant. Some T cells may arise from the graft donor.

This rearrangement joins TRBV19 to TRBJ2-5, with 8 bases lining up with TRBD2. The ends lost 6 bases at V and 4 bases at J; junction bases unmatched: 10. The CDR3 sequence is 15 residues long. Germline values: CDR1 LNHDA, CDR2 SQIVND (reference sequence). CDR3 region: CASSPAGGWTETQYF. DNA of the CDR3: TGTGCCAGTAGCCCGGCGGGGGGCTGGACAGAGACCCAGTACTTC. The full variable domain, in which reference TRBV19 and TRBJ2-5 provide the parts outside the CDR3, is DGGITQSPKYLFRKEGQNVTLSCEQNLNHDAMYWYRQDPGQGLRLIYYSQIVNDFQKGDIAEGYSVSREKKESFPLTVTSAQKNPTAFYLCASSPAGGWTETQYFGPGTRLLVL.

The V gene is TRBV7-9, the J gene TRBJ1-2; D is unclear. This CDR3 contains 15 residues. Germline CDR1 is SEHNR and CDR2 is FQNEAQ (reference sequence). V was trimmed by 4 bases and J by 0 bases, leaving 12 bases between them. The CDR3 DNA is TGTGCCAGCAGCTGGATGTCGTCAGCTAACTATGGCTACACCTTC. This codes for CASSWMSSANYGYTF.

The chain carries TRBV29-1 and TRBJ2-1; weak D call: TRBD1 (5 bases). Germline CDR1 is SQVTM and CDR2 is ANQGSEA. V gave up 1 base and J gave up 9 bases, with 16 bases separating them. The CDR3 covers 14 residues. The CDR3 spells CSVEGNSPTGEQFF. CDR3 bases: TGCAGCGTTGAAGGAAATTCCCCTACAGGTGAGCAGTTCTTC.

The chain combines TRBV28 with TRBJ1-2, with D hard to call. This CDR3 is 14 amino acids long. CDR1 is MDHEN and CDR2 is SYDVKM in the germline V gene. V was shortened by 5 bases and J by 4 bases, with 14 bases between the two germline ends. Written as DNA, the CDR3 is TGTGCCAGCAGTACTAACGACGGTTCCTATGGCTACACCTTC. It translates to CASSTNDGSYGYTF.

This clone came up a few times. This chain uses TRBV7-2 with TRBJ2-5; 7 bases line up with TRBD2. There are 16 residues in the CDR3. V shed 0 bases, J shed 2 bases, and the junction held 6 bases outside the gene matches. The germline V gene has CDR1 SGHTA and CDR2 FQGNSA. CDR3 coding DNA: TGTGCCAGCAGCTTAGCCGGGACTAAGGGACAAGAGACCCAGTACTTC. Translation: CASSLAGTKGQETQYF. Full variable domain (remainder filled in from reference TRBV7-2 and TRBJ2-5): GAGVSQSPSNKVTEKGKDVELRCDPISGHTALYWYRQSLGQGLEFLIYFQGNSAPDKSGLPSDRFSAERTGGSVSTLTIQRTQQEDSAVYLCASSLAGTKGQETQYFGPGTRLLVL.

The chain joins TRBV10-1 to TRBJ2-3; 10 bases fit TRBD1. Germline V CDR1 and CDR2: WNHNN, SYGVQD (reference sequence). The trim removed 11 bases at V and 5 bases at J, leaving 7 bases unmatched. This CDR3 contains 13 residues. The CDR3 nucleotides read TGCGCCGGCGACAGGGGGCGAGGAGATACGCAGTATTTT. It translates to CAGDRGRGDTQYF.

This clone came up a few times. The chain combines TRBV6-1 with TRBJ2-2; D might be TRBD2 (5 bases). Trimming removed 11 bases from V and 4 bases from J, with 17 bases in between. CDR1 and CDR2 from the germline V gene are MNHNS and SASEGT. The CDR3 covers 14 residues. For the CDR3, the DNA is TGTGCCGCCACGGGGATTTACCTCACCGGGGAGCTGTTTTTT. Its protein is CAATGIYLTGELFF.

The V call is TRBV9, the J call TRBJ1-1; no clear D gene. This CDR3 has 17 amino acids. The V gene's germline CDR1 is SGDLS and CDR2 YYNGEE. With 4 bases removed from V and 4 bases from J, the gap between germline ends came to 23 bases. CDR3: CASSPLGLLSGSTEAFF. The CDR3 DNA reads TGTGCCAGCAGCCCTCTAGGCCTCCTAAGTGGGTCCACTGAAGCTTTCTTT.

This clone showed up just a few times. The chain couples TRBV9 to TRBJ1-5, with 7 nucleotides matching TRBD1. Germline loops: CDR1 SGDLS, CDR2 YYNGEE. The junction had 15 bases not matched to a gene; V was cut back by 0 bases and J by 0 bases. The CDR3 runs to 20 residues. CDR3 amino acids: CASSVVGRDSRKNSNQPQHF. The CDR3 coding sequence is TGTGCCAGCAGCGTAGTTGGCCGGGACAGTCGAAAGAATAGCAATCAGCCCCAGCATTTT.

V gene TRBV7-2 combines with J gene TRBJ2-3; 8 positions match TRBD2. The germline V gene encodes CDR1 SGHTA and CDR2 FQGNSA. The CDR3 totals 14 residues. J lost 4 bases, V lost 5 bases, and 5 bases had no gene match. The CDR3 coding sequence is TGTGCCAGCAGCCCCGGGGGGGCGGCAGATACGCAGTATTTT. It codes for CASSPGGAADTQYF.

The chain combines TRBV11-2 with TRBJ1-6; a weak D match, TRBD1 (5 bases). The CDR3 has 14 amino acids. CDR1 and CDR2 (germline): SGHAT, FQNNGV. V was pared by 4 bases and J by 5 bases, with 9 bases between. This chain's CDR3 is CASSWGGDNSPLHF. The CDR3 DNA is TGTGCCAGCAGCTGGGGGGGGGATAATTCACCCCTCCACTTT.

There are a few counts of this clone. The rearrangement uses TRBV19 and TRBJ1-5; 8 bases are a match to TRBD1. The CDR3 totals 16 residues. J gave up 2 bases and V 4 bases, and 7 bases lay outside the gene matches. Germline V gives CDR1 LNHDA, CDR2 SQIVND (reference sequence). The CDR3 here is CASSRPTGQGNQPQHF. DNA for the CDR3: TGTGCCAGTAGTAGACCAACGGGACAGGGCAATCAGCCCCAGCATTTT. Looking up the rest from reference TRBV19 and TRBJ1-5 gives the full variable domain: DGGITQSPKYLFRKEGQNVTLSCEQNLNHDAMYWYRQDPGQGLRLIYYSQIVNDFQKGDIAEGYSVSREKKESFPLTVTSAQKNPTAFYLCASSRPTGQGNQPQHFGDGTRLSIL.

The chain carries TRBV6-1 and TRBJ1-4, with TRBD1 matching over 9 bases. This CDR3 has 15 residues. Germline V gives CDR1 MNHNS, CDR2 SASEGT. The trim removed 7 bases at V and 5 bases at J, leaving 8 bases unmatched. The DNA for the CDR3 is TGTGCCAGCACCAAAGACGGGACAGGGAATGAAAAACTGTTTTTT. As protein: CASTKDGTGNEKLFF.

This rearrangement joins TRBV7-7 to TRBJ2-3, with no clear D. The germline gives CDR1 SSHAT, CDR2 FNYEAQ (reference sequence). V was shortened by 1 base and J by 4 bases, with 9 bases between the two germline ends. CDR3 size: 14 residues. CDR3 sequence reads: CASSLGTAPDTQYF. The CDR3 nucleotides read TGTGCCAGCAGCTTAGGCACGGCACCAGATACGCAGTATTTT.

A few counts support this clone. The chain employs TRBV27 and TRBJ1-5; TRBD1 agrees at 10 bases. This CDR3 region has 16 residues. Per the germline V gene, CDR1 is MNHEY and CDR2 is SMNVEV (reference sequence). After removal of 8 bases from V and 5 bases from J, the junction contained 12 bases not matched to a gene. Here the CDR3 reads CASGSLGTGDYQPQHF. In DNA form, the CDR3 reads TGTGCCAGCGGATCGCTGGGGACAGGGGATTATCAGCCCCAGCATTTT.

This clone has a single count. The V gene is TRBV27, the J gene TRBJ2-5; TRBD2 is a possible D gene (6 bases). Germline V CDR1 and CDR2: MNHEY, SMNVEV (reference sequence). The CDR3 length is 17 residues. The germline V and J ends were trimmed by 4 bases and 5 bases, with 23 bases remaining between them. The CDR3, as DNA: TGTGCCAGCAGTTCTTACCTATCACTGGGCGCGGGGGAGACCCAGTACTTC. Encoded protein: CASSSYLSLGAGETQYF.

The chain carries TRBV4-2 and TRBJ2-5; D unclear. CDR3 length equals 15 residues. V dropped 1 base and J dropped 5 bases, with 14 bases sitting between them. Germline CDR1 reads LGHNA; CDR2 reads YNFKEQ. The CDR3 DNA follows: TGTGCCAGCAGCCAAGGACTTGATGTGGGGGAGACCCAGTACTTC. It translates to CASSQGLDVGETQYF.

This chain uses TRBV4-1 with TRBJ2-3, with D unclear. This CDR3 contains 15 residues. Deletions cut 0 bases from V and 3 bases from J, with 10 bases between. CDR1 and CDR2 (germline): MGHRA, YSYEKL. This CDR3 reads CASSQEGMETDTQYF. CDR3 in DNA: TGCGCCAGCAGCCAAGAGGGGATGGAGACAGATACGCAGTATTTT.

The J gene is TRBJ2-7, the V gene TRBV2; D uncertain. Germline V CDR1 and CDR2: SNHLY, FYNNEI. The length of the CDR3 is 15 residues. Trimming took off 3 bases at V and 7 bases at J, with 19 bases between the two ends. The CDR3 nucleotides are TGTGCCAGCAGTGAGTCGGGTGCCGTTTCGAGTGAGCAGTACTTC. This translates into CASSESGAVSSEQYF.

The rearrangement uses TRBV27 and TRBJ2-1; 8 bases match TRBD2. Germline V gene data show CDR1 as MNHEY and CDR2 as SMNVEV (reference sequence). The CDR3 is made up of 16 amino acids. The J segment lost 6 bases and the V segment lost 5 bases, leaving 12 bases of the junction unmatched. The CDR3, as DNA: TGTGCCAGCAGTCACCCTACGGGGGGGCTAGGCAATGAGCAGTTCTTC. It yields the protein CASSHPTGGLGNEQFF.

The rearrangement links TRBV28 to TRBJ1-5, with D possibly being TRBD1 (6 bases). Germline lookup yields CDR1 MDHEN and CDR2 SYDVKM. The CDR3 length is 16 residues. V lost 3 bases to trimming and J lost 0 bases, with 12 bases between them. This CDR3 reads CASSFRGAASNQPQHF. Written as DNA, the CDR3 is TGTGCCAGCAGTTTCAGGGGAGCGGCTAGCAATCAGCCCCAGCATTTT.

The chain uses TRBV7-8 and TRBJ2-1; D not certain. The CDR3 extends over 16 amino acids. Germline loops: CDR1 SGHVS, CDR2 FQNEAQ. Trimming pared 5 bases from V and 0 bases from J, leaving 14 bases between. CDR3 amino acids: CASSPRRMSSYNEQFF. The CDR3 bases are TGTGCCAGCAGCCCTAGAAGAATGAGCTCCTACAATGAGCAGTTCTTC. Drawing the rest from reference TRBV7-8 and TRBJ2-1, the complete variable domain is GAGVSQSPRYKVAKRGQDVALRCDPISGHVSLFWYQQALGQGPEFLTYFQNEAQLDKSGLPSDRFFAERPEGSVSTLKIQRTQQEDSAVYLCASSPRRMSSYNEQFFGPGTRLTVL.

The rearrangement links TRBV7-9 to TRBJ2-6; D is undetermined. Trimming took off 1 base at V and 5 bases at J, with 6 bases between the two ends. Germline CDR1 reads SEHNR; CDR2 reads FQNEAQ (reference sequence). The CDR3 totals 14 residues. The CDR3 protein is CASSLDRWANVLTF. CDR3 sequence (DNA): TGTGCCAGCAGCTTAGATCGCTGGGCCAACGTCCTGACTTTC.

Within the sample, this clone is medium-sized (0.01 to 0.1%). This chain joins TRBV19 and TRBJ1-1; TRBD1 aligns across 10 bases. CDR3 size: 16 residues. Looked up from germline, CDR1 is LNHDA and CDR2 is SQIVND (reference sequence). Germline trimming cut 6 bases from V and 0 bases from J; bases unmatched to any gene: 7. CDR3 protein: CASSGTGAPMNTEAFF. In nucleotides, the CDR3 is TGTGCCAGTAGCGGGACAGGGGCCCCCATGAACACTGAAGCTTTCTTT.

The chain links TRBV11-3 to TRBJ2-7; D unresolved. CDR1 and CDR2 from the germline V gene are SGHNT and YENEEA. CDR3 size: 12 residues. V shed 5 bases and J shed 5 bases, with 10 bases lying between them. The CDR3 is CASSLNTDEQYF. In nucleotides, the CDR3 is TGTGCCAGCAGCCTCAACACCGACGAGCAGTACTTC.

The chain couples TRBV30 to TRBJ2-3; the match to TRBD2 covers 12 bases. Per the germline V gene, CDR1 is GTSNPN and CDR2 is SVGIG (reference sequence). V was clipped by 5 bases and J by 5 bases; unmatched bases: 8. The CDR3 spans 15 residues. CDR3 loop: CAWDLAGGRRDTQYF. CDR3 nucleotide sequence: TGTGCCTGGGACCTAGCGGGGGGGCGTAGAGATACGCAGTATTTT.

The V gene is TRBV6-1, the J gene TRBJ1-5; TRBD1 is a possible D gene (5 bases). Trimming stripped 2 bases from V and 3 bases from J, with 8 bases between. This CDR3 region has 14 residues. Germline lookup yields CDR1 MNHNS and CDR2 SASEGT. The CDR3 protein is CASSEWGNNQPQHF. CDR3 nucleotide sequence: TGTGCCAGCAGTGAATGGGGGAACAATCAGCCCCAGCATTTT.

The chain combines TRBV7-2 with TRBJ2-7, with a weak D call TRBD1 (6 bases). V lost 4 bases to trimming and J lost 1 base, with 14 bases between them. The CDR3 loop spans 15 amino acids. The germline CDR1 and CDR2 sequences are SGHTA and FQGNSA. The CDR3 sequence: CASSSYLQGSYEQYF. The CDR3 DNA follows: TGTGCCAGCAGCTCATACCTTCAGGGGTCCTACGAGCAGTACTTC.